The sequence of this T cell receptor (beta chain) was determined in a study of shared clonotypes between healthy human individuals. Libraries were prepared by immunoSEQ multiplex PCR; TCRdb keeps only in-frame clonotypes and omits some of them. The sample gives over 1.4 million clones, approximately 97% of which show up once; 1.2% is in the top ten. This clone has more than one count but fewer than ten. The sample taken for sequencing was naive CD4+ T cells sorted from blood. The subset is: CD45RA+ positively selected. The sequence derives from a young man in good health.

The CDR3 spells CASSLNRLNTEAFF. CDR3 nucleotides: TGTGCCAGCTCACTAAACAGGTTGAACACTGAAGCTTTCTTT. The chain employs TRBV18 and TRBJ1-1; D perhaps matches TRBD1 (5 bases). The CDR3 extends over 14 amino acids. Trimming removed 4 bases at V and 0 bases at J, with 9 bases between. CDR1 is KGHSH and CDR2 is LQKENI in the germline V gene.